This T cell receptor beta chain was sequenced during a study of blood T cells in healthy people across ages. Together with a sample-barcoded 5' primer, a J-beta primer mix was included in a second PCR lasting about 7 to 11 cycles. TCRdb used MiXCR to reprocess the 5' RACE reads, holding one entry per CDR3 protein. Of approximately 350,000 distinct CDR3 sequences listed, about 49% are singletons. Germline CDR1 and CDR2: DFQATT and SNEGSKA (reference sequence). Trimming cost V 5 bases and J 8 bases, with 15 bases left between them. The CDR3 runs to 12 residues. This chain joins TRBV20-1 and TRBJ1-2; tentative D call: TRBD1 (6 bases). This TCR was sampled from a man in his sixties in good health. Source material: blood. Here the CDR3 reads CSAPDRVGGYTF. The CDR3 nucleotides read TGCAGTGCTCCGGACAGAGTCGGAGGCTACACCTTC.